The rows below give T cell receptor beta chains drawn from one sample of a study of cytomegalovirus exposure and HLA in healthy donors. Data came from immunoSEQ multiplex PCR; TCRdb stores just in-frame clones and leaves some out. The profile shows more than 90,000 clones, approximately 76% of them singletons. The specimen sequenced was PBMCs. The receptor source for this set is a man in his fifties or sixties in good health and CMV-seropositive. Both conserved end residues are part of each CDR3. The D gene is left open where the match is weak. Not all rows give a size; the values are once, few, many and, for expanded clones, a class.

CDR3nt	CDR3aa	d_gene	abundance	v_gene	j_gene
TGTGCCAGCAGCTTATACCAGGGTAACACTGAAGCTTTCTTT	CASSLYQGNTEAFF	NA	NA	TRBV7-6	TRBJ1-1
TGTGCCAGCAGCAGAGAGGGACAGGGCTTGGGGACGCAGTATTTT	CASSREGQGLGTQYF	TRBD1	NA	TRBV5-8	TRBJ2-3
TGTGCCAGCAGAAACCAGAGGGGGCAGGGGGCACAAGAGACCCAGTACTTC	CASRNQRGQGAQETQYF	TRBD1	few	TRBV11-3	TRBJ2-5
TGCGCCAGCAGCCAAGAGAGAAGGGGTCTGAACACTGAAGCTTTCTTT	CASSQERRGLNTEAFF	NA	NA	TRBV4-1	TRBJ1-1
TGTGCCAGCAGCGTATATGAGCAGTTCTTC	CASSVYEQFF	NA	few	TRBV7-2	TRBJ2-1
TGCGCCAGCAGCAGGGAGCGGGGCGGGAGGGGCATTCAGTACTTC	CASSRERGGRGIQYF	TRBD2	few	TRBV5-1	TRBJ2-4
TGCGCCAGCAGCCAAGATTCCCGTAACTATGGCTACACCTTC	CASSQDSRNYGYTF	NA	NA	TRBV4-1	TRBJ1-2
TGCGCCAGCAGCTTACGCGGATTTGATTCACCCCTCCACTTT	CASSLRGFDSPLHF	NA	NA	TRBV5-1	TRBJ1-6
TGTGCCAGCAGCTACCCTAGCGGGGGGCTAAGCTCCTACAATGAGCAGTTCTTC	CASSYPSGGLSSYNEQFF	TRBD2	few	TRBV7-2	TRBJ2-1
TGCGCCAGCAGCTTGTCGGGTGGAGAAAACGAGCAGTACTTC	CASSLSGGENEQYF	NA	NA	TRBV5-1	TRBJ2-7
TGTGCCAGCAGCTTGGGAGCGGGTACCTCCTACGAGCAGTACTTC	CASSLGAGTSYEQYF	NA	once	TRBV5-4	TRBJ2-7
TGCGCCAGCAGTTTCGGACAGGGGGCAATTCAGCCCCAGCATTTT	CASSFGQGAIQPQHF	TRBD1	once	TRBV4-1	TRBJ1-5
TGTGCCAGCAGTTTACTAGCTAGCGGGGGACCGGGGGAGCTGTTTTTT	CASSLLASGGPGELFF	TRBD2	NA	TRBV27	TRBJ2-2
TGTGCCAGCAGCCTCGGCGGGGCTACCGGGGAGCTGTTTTTT	CASSLGGATGELFF	NA	NA	TRBV7-6	TRBJ2-2
TGTGCCAGCAGTTACGGCCGACAGGGGAACACTGAAGCTTTCTTT	CASSYGRQGNTEAFF	TRBD1	NA	TRBV6-6	TRBJ1-1
TGTGCCAGTAGTAGGGACAGCCGGGAGCTGTTTTTT	CASSRDSRELFF	TRBD1	once	TRBV19	TRBJ2-2
TGTGCCAGCAGCGCCCTCCCTACAGGGGTCACGATAACCGGGGAGCTGTTTTTT	CASSALPTGVTITGELFF	TRBD1	NA	TRBV2	TRBJ2-2
TGTGCCAGCAGCAAAGATAGGACAGGGCCCCATAGCAATCAGCCCCAGCATTTT	CASSKDRTGPHSNQPQHF	NA	NA	TRBV21-1	TRBJ1-5
TGTGCCAGCTCACCACTAGGACTAGCGGGAGGAACAGATACGCAGTATTTT	CASSPLGLAGGTDTQYF	TRBD2	NA	TRBV18	TRBJ2-3
TGCGCCAGCAGCCAAGAGGAGGAGGGACCCGGCGCTGAAGCTTTCTTT	CASSQEEEGPGAEAFF	NA	NA	TRBV4-3	TRBJ1-1
TGTGCCAGCAGGGAAGGTCTTCGGCGGGGCTACACCTTC	CASREGLRRGYTF	NA	NA	TRBV28	TRBJ1-2
TGTGCCACCACTGGGACAGGGGACACCGGGGAGCTGTTTTTT	CATTGTGDTGELFF	TRBD1	NA	TRBV7-9	TRBJ2-2
TGTGCCAGCTCACCTCCAGGGAATGCTCTAGCCAAAAACATTCAGTACTTC	CASSPPGNALAKNIQYF	NA	NA	TRBV18	TRBJ2-4
TGTGCCAGTAGTATTAGCGGGGGGCGCACAGATACGCAGTATTTT	CASSISGGRTDTQYF	TRBD2	once	TRBV19	TRBJ2-3
TGTTCCAGCACCTTCAGTCCGGGTGGGCAGTTCTTC	CSSTFSPGGQFF	NA	NA	TRBV7-9	TRBJ2-1
TGTGCCAGCAGCGTAGGATACCTACTCAACACTGAAGCTTTCTTT	CASSVGYLLNTEAFF	NA	NA	TRBV7-2	TRBJ1-1
TGTGCCAGCAGCTTAGTCCAGGGGGGAGCTTTCTTT	CASSLVQGGAFF	TRBD1	few	TRBV11-2	TRBJ1-1
TGTGCCAGTAGTATAGGACAGGGTGATAAAAAACTGTTTTTT	CASSIGQGDKKLFF	TRBD1	NA	TRBV19	TRBJ1-4
TGCGCCAGCAGCTTGAATAAAGGGGGCGAGGGCACTGAAGCTTTCTTT	CASSLNKGGEGTEAFF	TRBD1	NA	TRBV5-1	TRBJ1-1
TGTGCCAGCAGTTTGAGGGGGCCCCCCTCCCGAGAGACCCAGTACTTC	CASSLRGPPSRETQYF	TRBD1	NA	TRBV6-5	TRBJ2-5
TGTGCCAGCAGTTTGCGGCGGGAGGGGGAGCAGTTCTTC	CASSLRREGEQFF	TRBD2	NA	TRBV27	TRBJ2-1
TGCAGCGCGGGGTCTTCCCACGAGCAGTACTTC	CSAGSSHEQYF	NA	NA	TRBV29-1	TRBJ2-7
TGCGCCAGCAGCTTACCGGGACAGGGAAGATTAGGTTCAGGGACCCAGTACTTC	CASSLPGQGRLGSGTQYF	TRBD1	NA	TRBV5-1	TRBJ2-5
TGTGCCAGCAGCTGGACAGGGGGGAGCGCTGGAAACACCATATATTTT	CASSWTGGSAGNTIYF	TRBD1	NA	TRBV5-5	TRBJ1-3
TGTGCCAGCAGTCCACAGGGATCCCTCAAGGAGCAGTACTTC	CASSPQGSLKEQYF	NA	NA	TRBV2	TRBJ2-7
TGTGCCAGCAGCTTAGATTCCCTGAGTACGCAGTATTTT	CASSLDSLSTQYF	NA	NA	TRBV11-2	TRBJ2-3
TGTGCCAGCAGCCGACCGGGACAGGGCGTGTACGAGCAGTACTTC	CASSRPGQGVYEQYF	TRBD1	few	TRBV28	TRBJ2-7
TGTGCCAGCAGTTTACTGGGACTAGCGGCAGATACGCAGTATTTT	CASSLLGLAADTQYF	TRBD2	NA	TRBV27	TRBJ2-3
TGCGCCAGCGGCCAGGGTGCTAGCACAGATACGCAGTATTTT	CASGQGASTDTQYF	NA	NA	TRBV5-1	TRBJ2-3
TGTGCCACCAGCAGAGTGGACACCCCGCCTTTCTTT	CATSRVDTPPFF	NA	NA	TRBV15	TRBJ1-1
TGTGCCAGCAGACCCGGGACTAGCGGGACCTACACCGGGGAGCTGTTTTTT	CASRPGTSGTYTGELFF	TRBD2	few	TRBV27	TRBJ2-2
TGTGCCAGCAGTTTAGGGACAGGGGGCTACACCGGGGAGCTGTTTTTT	CASSLGTGGYTGELFF	TRBD1	NA	TRBV27	TRBJ2-2
TGTGCCAGCAGAACGGACAGGGTCAGGACAGATACGCAGTATTTT	CASRTDRVRTDTQYF	TRBD1	once	TRBV6-5	TRBJ2-3
TGTGCCAGCTCTCCGCCACAGGACCCAGGGACCCAGTACTTC	CASSPPQDPGTQYF	NA	NA	TRBV5-5	TRBJ2-5
TGTGCCAGCATTACAGGGGACTCTGGAAACACCATATATTTT	CASITGDSGNTIYF	TRBD1	NA	TRBV6-1	TRBJ1-3
TGTGCCGTAGGACACCTAAACTATGGCTACACCTTC	CAVGHLNYGYTF	NA	NA	TRBV27	TRBJ1-2
TGTGCCAGCAGTCCCGACAGGGGGCTGATTGAGACCCAGTACTTC	CASSPDRGLIETQYF	TRBD1	NA	TRBV6-5	TRBJ2-5
TGCGCCAGCAGCATGGCAGGGGCTAACTATGGCTACACCTTC	CASSMAGANYGYTF	NA	NA	TRBV5-1	TRBJ1-2
TGTGCCATCAGTGAAGCACTAGCGGGACGCACAGATACGCAGTATTTT	CAISEALAGRTDTQYF	TRBD2	NA	TRBV10-3	TRBJ2-3
TGTGCCAGCTCACCCCCTAGCGGGAGGGCCAATGAGCAGTTCTTC	CASSPPSGRANEQFF	TRBD2	NA	TRBV18	TRBJ2-1
TGCAGCGTTGAAGGGCTAGCGGGGGGCACAGATACGCAGTATTTT	CSVEGLAGGTDTQYF	TRBD2	NA	TRBV29-1	TRBJ2-3
TGTGCCAGTAGTATAGGTAACAGGGGAAACACTGAAGCTTTCTTT	CASSIGNRGNTEAFF	TRBD1	NA	TRBV19	TRBJ1-1
TGTGCCAGCAGTTTCATGACAGGGGGTGAAGAGACCCAGTACTTC	CASSFMTGGEETQYF	TRBD1	NA	TRBV27	TRBJ2-5
TGTGCCAGCTCCCCTCCAGGACTAGCTACCTACGAGCAGTACTTC	CASSPPGLATYEQYF	TRBD2	NA	TRBV28	TRBJ2-7
TGTGCCAGCAGTTACTCGGAATCGGCCGGGGAGCAGTACTTC	CASSYSESAGEQYF	NA	NA	TRBV6-5	TRBJ2-7